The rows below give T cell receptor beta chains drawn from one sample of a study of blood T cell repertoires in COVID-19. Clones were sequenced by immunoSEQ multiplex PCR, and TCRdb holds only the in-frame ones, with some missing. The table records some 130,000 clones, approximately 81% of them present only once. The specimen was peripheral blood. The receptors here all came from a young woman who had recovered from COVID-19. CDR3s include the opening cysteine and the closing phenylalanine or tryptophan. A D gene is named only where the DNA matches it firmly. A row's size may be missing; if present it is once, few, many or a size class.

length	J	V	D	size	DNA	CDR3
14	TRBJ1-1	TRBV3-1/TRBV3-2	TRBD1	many	TGTGCCAGCAGGGACAGGGCCCAAAACACTGAAGCTTTCTTT	CASRDRAQNTEAFF
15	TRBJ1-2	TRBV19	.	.	TGTGCCAGTGGGGAGGCGGGTCAGCAAAACTATGGCTACACCTTC	CASGEAGQQNYGYTF
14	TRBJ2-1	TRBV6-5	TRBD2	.	TGTGCCAGCAGAACAGCGGGAGAAGGCGATGAGCAGTTCTTC	CASRTAGEGDEQFF
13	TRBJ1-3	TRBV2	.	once	TGTGCCAGCAGTACATACGCAGGAAACACCATATATTTT	CASSTYAGNTIYF
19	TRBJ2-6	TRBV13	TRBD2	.	TGTGCCAGCAGCCACCTCCGGACTAGCGGGAGCTCTGGGGCCAACGTCCTGACTTTC	CASSHLRTSGSSGANVLTF
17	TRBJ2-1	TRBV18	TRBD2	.	TGTGCCAGCTCACCATTAGCTAGCGGGAGATCGGACAATGAGCAGTTCTTC	CASSPLASGRSDNEQFF
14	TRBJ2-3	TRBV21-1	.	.	TGTGCCAGCAGCAAGGCCCAGGACACAGATACGCAGTATTTT	CASSKAQDTDTQYF
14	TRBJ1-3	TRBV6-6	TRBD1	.	TGTGCCAGCAGCCGTCCCGGGACAGGGAACACCATATATTTT	CASSRPGTGNTIYF
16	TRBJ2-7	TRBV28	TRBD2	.	TGTGCCAGCCCGAATAGCGGGAGTCCTCCTGTGGGCGAGCAGTACTTC	CASPNSGSPPVGEQYF
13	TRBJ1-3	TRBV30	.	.	TGTGCCTGCCGTAGGAGCACTGGAAACACCATATATTTT	CACRRSTGNTIYF
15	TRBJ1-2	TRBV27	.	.	TGTGCCAGCAGTACATCCCCAGCGGGCAAGGATGGCTACACCTTC	CASSTSPAGKDGYTF
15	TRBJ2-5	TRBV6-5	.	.	TGTGCCAGCAGTTACACTCCTGAGGGCAGGGAGACCCAGTACTTC	CASSYTPEGRETQYF
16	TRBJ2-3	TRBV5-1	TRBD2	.	TGCGCCAGCAGCTTGGTCGCGGGAGCCCCCACAGATACGCAGTATTTT	CASSLVAGAPTDTQYF
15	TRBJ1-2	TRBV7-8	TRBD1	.	TGTGCCAGCAGCGGCTACAGGGGTCGGGGCTATGGCTACACCTTC	CASSGYRGRGYGYTF
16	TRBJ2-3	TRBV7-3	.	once	TGTGCCAGCAGCCCCTATCTACAGGGAGCCACAGATACGCAGTATTTT	CASSPYLQGATDTQYF
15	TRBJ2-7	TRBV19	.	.	TGTGCCAGTAGTATAGGGCGGAGTAGCTCCTACGAGCAGTACTTC	CASSIGRSSSYEQYF
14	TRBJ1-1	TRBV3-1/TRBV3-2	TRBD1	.	TGTGCCAGCAGCCGAGACAGGGGTTTCGCTGAAGCTTTCTTT	CASSRDRGFAEAFF
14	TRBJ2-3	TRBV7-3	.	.	TGTGCCAGCAGCTTCCAGCGGAACACAGATACGCAGTATTTT	CASSFQRNTDTQYF
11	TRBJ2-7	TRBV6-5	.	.	TGTGCCACCTCAGGTTCCTACGAGCAGTACTTC	CATSGSYEQYF
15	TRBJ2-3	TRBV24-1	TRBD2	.	TGTGCCACCAGTGCAGCGGGAGGGAGCACAGATACGCAGTATTTT	CATSAAGGSTDTQYF
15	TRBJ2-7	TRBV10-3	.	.	TGTGCCATCAGTGTTGGGCGGGGCCTCTCCTACGAGCAGTACTTC	CAISVGRGLSYEQYF
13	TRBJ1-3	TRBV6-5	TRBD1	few	TGTGCCACCGGACAGGGGAACGGAAACACCATATATTTT	CATGQGNGNTIYF
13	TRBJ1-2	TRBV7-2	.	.	TGTGCCAGAGGGCAGCCTGGGGCCTATGGCTACACCTTC	CARGQPGAYGYTF
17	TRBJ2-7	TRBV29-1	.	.	TGCAGCGTTGAAGATGCCCACGGGGGGGACAGAATCTACGAGCAGTACTTC	CSVEDAHGGDRIYEQYF
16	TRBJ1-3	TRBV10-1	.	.	TGCGCCAGCAGTGATCAACGGTTGAGCTCTGGAAACACCATATATTTT	CASSDQRLSSGNTIYF
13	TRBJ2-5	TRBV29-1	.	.	TGCAGCGTTATAGACAGGATCCAAGAGACCCAGTACTTC	CSVIDRIQETQYF
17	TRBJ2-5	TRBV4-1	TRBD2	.	TGCGCCAGCAGCCAAGAAGGGTCGACTAGCGGGAGAGAGACCCAGTACTTC	CASSQEGSTSGRETQYF
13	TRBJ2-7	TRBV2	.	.	TGTGCCAGCAGCGCCTACAGGGCTAGCGAGCAGTACTTC	CASSAYRASEQYF
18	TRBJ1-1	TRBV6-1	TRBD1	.	TGTGCCAGCAGCGAAGGGATCGGACAGGGCAACTCGGGGACTGAAGCTTTCTTT	CASSEGIGQGNSGTEAFF
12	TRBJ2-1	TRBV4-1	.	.	TGCGCCAGCAGCCAAGACAGGGCCCAGCAGTTCTTC	CASSQDRAQQFF
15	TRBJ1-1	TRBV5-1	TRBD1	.	TGCGCCAGCAGCTTGGGACCGGGACAGGTTACTGAAGCTTTCTTT	CASSLGPGQVTEAFF
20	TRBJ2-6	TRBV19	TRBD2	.	TGTGCCAGTAGTATTTGGGCGACTAGCGGGGACCTGGCTGAGTCCAACGTCCTGACTTTC	CASSIWATSGDLAESNVLTF
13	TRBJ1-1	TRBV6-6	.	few	TGTGCCAGCAGTATACCTAAGAACACTGAAGCTTTCTTT	CASSIPKNTEAFF
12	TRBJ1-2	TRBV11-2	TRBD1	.	TGTGCCAGCAGCCCCGGACAGGGGCCGGGCACCTTC	CASSPGQGPGTF
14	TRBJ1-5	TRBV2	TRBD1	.	TGTGCCAGCAGTGAGGAGGGGGCGGGGCAGCCCCAGCATTTT	CASSEEGAGQPQHF
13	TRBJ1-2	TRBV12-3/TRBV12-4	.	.	TGTGCCAGCAGTGTCAGTGCTAACTATGGCTACACCTTC	CASSVSANYGYTF
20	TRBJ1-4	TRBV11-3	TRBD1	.	TGTGCCAGCAGCTTAGACCCCCCCCTCTTTACAGGGGGCTATCGGGAAAAACTGTTTTTT	CASSLDPPLFTGGYREKLFF
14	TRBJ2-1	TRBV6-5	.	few	TGTGCCACCACGCACCTTACTCTTGGTAGTGAGCAGTTCTTC	CATTHLTLGSEQFF
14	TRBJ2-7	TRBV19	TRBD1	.	TGTGCCAGCCAACCCGGGACAGGGCCCTCCGAGCAGTACTTC	CASQPGTGPSEQYF
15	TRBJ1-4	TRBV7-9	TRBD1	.	TGTGCCAGCAGCTTAGCGGCAGGGGGAGGAGAAAAACTGTTTTTT	CASSLAAGGGEKLFF
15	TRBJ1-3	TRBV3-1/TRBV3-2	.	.	TGTGCCAGCAGCCAAGTAGTTGACTCTGGAAACACCATATATTTT	CASSQVVDSGNTIYF
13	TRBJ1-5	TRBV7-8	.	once	TGTGCCAGCAGCCTCCGGGGATATCAGCCCCAGCATTTT	CASSLRGYQPQHF
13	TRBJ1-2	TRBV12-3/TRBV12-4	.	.	TGTGCCAGCAGCTCCGGGTTTTCCTATGGCTACACCTTC	CASSSGFSYGYTF
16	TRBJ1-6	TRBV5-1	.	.	TGCGCCAGCAGCCCGGAGTCAACTGCGAGCAATTCACCCCTCCACTTT	CASSPESTASNSPLHF
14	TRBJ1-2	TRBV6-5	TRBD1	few	TGTGCCAGCAGGAGCCGGGACAGGCCCTATGGCTACACCTTC	CASRSRDRPYGYTF
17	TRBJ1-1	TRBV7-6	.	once	TGTGCCAGCAGCTTTTTACCGGCAGAGGTGGGGAGCACTGAAGCTTTCTTT	CASSFLPAEVGSTEAFF
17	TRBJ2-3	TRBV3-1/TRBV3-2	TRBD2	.	TGTGCCAGCAGCCAAGATCCGACTAGCGGGCTCCGCGTGGCGCAGTATTTT	CASSQDPTSGLRVAQYF
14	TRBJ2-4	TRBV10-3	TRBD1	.	TGTGCCATCAGTGCACGGACAGGGGGAGACATTCAGTACTTC	CAISARTGGDIQYF
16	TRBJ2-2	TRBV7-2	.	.	TGTGCCAGCAGCACTTACGGAGGAAAGAACACCGGGGAGCTGTTTTTT	CASSTYGGKNTGELFF
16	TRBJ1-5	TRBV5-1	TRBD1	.	TGCGCCAGCAGCTTGGAAGGGGGCGGGGGCAATCAGCCCCAGCATTTT	CASSLEGGGGNQPQHF
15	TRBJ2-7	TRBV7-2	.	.	TGTGCCAGCAGCTTAGTAGGGGGGGGAGCCGACGAGCAGTACTTC	CASSLVGGGADEQYF
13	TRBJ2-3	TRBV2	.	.	TGTGCCAGCAGTCGGGGTTACAGCGATACGCAGTATTTT	CASSRGYSDTQYF
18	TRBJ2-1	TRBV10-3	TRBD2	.	TGTGCCATCAGTTACTTTGGACTAGCGGCCAACGGAATCCATGAGCAGTTCTTC	CAISYFGLAANGIHEQFF
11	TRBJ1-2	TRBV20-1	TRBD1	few	TGCAGCCCCAAGGGGGCAGCTGGCTACACCTTC	CSPKGAAGYTF
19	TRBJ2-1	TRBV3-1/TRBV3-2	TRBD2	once	TGTGCCAGCAGCCAAGAGAGGTACCAGCGGGAGGGCCCTCTAGGTGAGCAGTTCTTC	CASSQERYQREGPLGEQFF
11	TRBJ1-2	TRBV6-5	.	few	TGTGCCAGCAGTCAATCGGACATATCCACCTTC	CASSQSDISTF
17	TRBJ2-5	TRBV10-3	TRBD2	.	TGTGCCATCAGTGCGCTACCTGCCTCGGGGGGGCGGGAGACCCAGTACTTC	CAISALPASGGRETQYF
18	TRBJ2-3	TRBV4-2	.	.	TGTGCCAGCAGCCAAGATTTTGGGACTGGGGCCTACACAGATACGCAGTATTTT	CASSQDFGTGAYTDTQYF
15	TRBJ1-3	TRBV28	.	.	TGTGCCAGCAGTTGGGAAGGGGGATCTGGAAACACCATATATTTT	CASSWEGGSGNTIYF
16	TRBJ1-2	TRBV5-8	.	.	TGTGCCAGCAGCCCGAGAGGGAAGGGAAAGAACTATGGCTACACCTTC	CASSPRGKGKNYGYTF